These 20 T cell receptor beta chains were sequenced from one sample in a study of blood T cells in healthy people across ages. PCR was performed a second time for roughly 7 to 12 cycles using a sample-barcoded 5' primer and a J-beta primer mix. TCRdb ran MiXCR on the 5' RACE reads and lists one entry per CDR3 protein. The table shows about 1,400,000 distinct CDR3 sequences, with approximately 59% occurring only once. The source material was blood. The receptor set was obtained from a young man in good health.

The rearrangement joins TRBV7-6 to TRBJ2-4; 11 nucleotides line up with TRBD2. V was clipped by 5 bases and J by 1 base; unmatched bases: 4. Germline-derived CDR1 and CDR2 are SGHVS and FNYEAQ. This CDR3 has 16 amino acids. CDR3 in amino acids: CASSTSGRGAKNIQYF. The CDR3 region has the DNA TGTGCCAGCAGCACTAGCGGGAGAGGCGCCAAAAACATTCAGTACTTC.

The CDR3 protein is CASSLGSTSGANVLTF. For the CDR3, the DNA is TGTGCCAGCAGTTTAGGATCAACCTCTGGGGCCAACGTCCTGACTTTC. The chain combines TRBV28 with TRBJ2-6, with D unresolved. The CDR3 runs to 16 residues. Trimming took 2 bases from V and 0 from J, leaving 8 bases between them. CDR1 is MDHEN and CDR2 is SYDVKM in the germline V gene. Filled out from reference TRBV28 and TRBJ2-6, the complete variable domain reads DVKVTQSSRYLVKRTGEKVFLECVQDMDHENMFWYRQDPGLGLRLIYFSYDVKMKEKGDIPEGYSVSREKKERFSLILESASTNQTSMYLCASSLGSTSGANVLTFGAGSRLTVL.

This clonotype was detected only a few times. This chain joins TRBV29-1 and TRBJ1-2; 10 nucleotides align to TRBD1. The CDR3 has 14 residues. Unmatched junction bases numbered 7, after V lost 3 bases and J lost 6 bases. In germline, CDR1 is SQVTM, CDR2 ANQGSEA. This CDR3 reads CSVDGTGEGNGYTF. DNA for the CDR3: TGCAGCGTTGACGGGACAGGGGAGGGGAATGGCTACACCTTC.

This chain uses TRBV10-3 with TRBJ2-7; 7 bases are a match to TRBD1. With 7 bases clipped from V and 3 bases from J, the junction kept 12 bases outside the gene matches. This CDR3 is built from 15 residues. Germline V gene lookup returns CDR1 ENHRY and CDR2 SYGVKD. CDR3 bases: TGTGCCATCAAGAGCACCGGGACAGACAACTACGAGCAGTACTTC. Protein sequence: CAIKSTGTDNYEQYF.

On this clonotype: One end of the junction does not line up with germline, which may come from a read error. V gene TRBV2 combines with J gene TRBJ2-7; 7 nucleotides match TRBD1. The germline V gene encodes CDR1 SNHLY and CDR2 FYNNEI. The CDR3 is 12 residues long. The CDR3 DNA reads as TGTTCCAGCAATAGGGACAGCTGGGAGCAGTACTTC. It encodes CSSNRDSWEQYF.

This clonotype was detected only once. The chain combines TRBV24-1 with TRBJ2-1; 12 bases match TRBD2. The V gene end was trimmed by 4 bases and the J gene end by 6 bases; junction bases not matched to a gene: 6. This CDR3 region has 16 residues. Germline assignment: CDR1 KGHDR and CDR2 SFDVKD. CDR3 residues: CATSDPSGGAGNEQFF. Written as DNA, the CDR3 is TGTGCCACCAGTGACCCTAGCGGGGGGGCGGGCAATGAGCAGTTCTTC.

In its sample, this clonotype was seen a few times. The chain is built from TRBV27 and TRBJ1-1, with 10 bases identical to TRBD1. The germline V gene has CDR1 MNHEY and CDR2 SMNVEV (reference sequence). The CDR3 loop spans 15 amino acids. Losses at the gene ends were 4 bases for V and 2 bases for J; bases not matched to a gene: 4. CDR3 protein: CASSSMTGGNTEAFF. CDR3 in DNA: TGTGCCAGCAGTTCGATGACAGGGGGCAACACTGAAGCTTTCTTT.

This clonotype has at least ten counts. The V and J genes are TRBV12-3 or TRBV12-4 and TRBJ1-1; D is perhaps TRBD1 (5 bases). V lost 3 bases to trimming and J lost 7 bases, with 9 bases between them. The CDR3 is 12 amino acids. CDR3 residues: CASSLVGVEAFF. The CDR3 region has the DNA TGTGCCAGCAGTTTGGTAGGGGTTGAAGCTTTCTTT.

A word on this clonotype: Given a much more abundant clone one base away, this may be a read error. The chain is built from TRBV5-6 and TRBJ2-5; D ambiguous. This CDR3 is 13 amino acids long. Germline V gene sequence: CDR1 SGHDT, CDR2 YYEEEE. The CDR3 protein is CASSLGPGETRYF. In nucleotides, the CDR3 is TGTGCCAGCAGCTTGGGCCCTGGAGAGACCCGGTACTTC.

This clonotype was picked up one time. The rearrangement joins TRBV29-1 to TRBJ2-3, with D possibly matching TRBD2 (7 bases). The CDR3 is made up of 14 amino acids. Looked up from germline, CDR1 is SQVTM and CDR2 is ANQGSEA. V lost 3 bases and J lost 4, with 14 bases in between. CDR3 coding DNA: TGCAGCGTTGATGGGGGGGCTCCCCCAGATACGCAGTATTTT. It is translated as CSVDGGAPPDTQYF.

The rearrangement links TRBV2 to TRBJ2-1; perhaps D is TRBD1 or TRBD2 (5 bases each). Germline CDR1 and CDR2: SNHLY and FYNNEI. The CDR3 loop spans 14 amino acids. V was trimmed by 9 bases and J by 7 bases, leaving 19 bases between them. The CDR3 nucleotides read TGTGCCAGTCACCGGGACCAAACCCTTAATGAGCAGTTCTTC. This codes for CASHRDQTLNEQFF.

The V gene is TRBV24-1, the J gene TRBJ2-3; D could derive from TRBD1 or TRBD2 (5 bases each). The length of the CDR3 is 12 residues. Germline V gives CDR1 KGHDR, CDR2 SFDVKD. Trimming took 6 bases from V and 5 from J, leaving 8 bases between them. CDR3 residues: CATSKGRDTQYF. DNA of the CDR3: TGTGCCACCAGTAAGGGGAGAGATACGCAGTATTTT.

This clonotype was counted a few times. In nucleotides, the CDR3 is TGCAGCGTGTTACTAGCGGGAGGTTCAAATGAGCAGTTCTTC. This encodes CSVLLAGGSNEQFF. The chain has TRBV29-1 and TRBJ2-1; 12 bases agree with TRBD2. V lost 6 bases and J lost 7; bases outside the gene matches: 7. The CDR3 has 14 amino acids. Germline assignment: CDR1 SQVTM and CDR2 ANQGSEA.

This clonotype was observed a handful of times. This chain connects TRBV12-3 or TRBV12-4 to TRBJ1-2; D remains unclear. The CDR3 is made up of 15 amino acids. Trimming took 5 bases from V and 1 from J, leaving 14 bases between them. The CDR3 reads CASSPAGGVNYGYTF. The CDR3 nucleotides are TGTGCCAGCAGTCCCGCCGGAGGCGTTAACTATGGCTACACCTTC.

The chain combines TRBV13 with TRBJ2-1, with D perhaps TRBD2 (5 bases). The end of the DNA is better explained by TRBJ2-7, so the J call may be wrong. The CDR3 consists of 14 residues. Per germline, CDR1 PRHDT and CDR2 FYEKMQ (reference sequence). CDR3 amino acids: CASSFGRGNYEQYF. The CDR3 coding sequence is TGTGCCAGCAGCTTTGGACGGGGAAACTACGAGCAGTACTTC.

The CDR3 DNA reads as TGCAGCGTTGAACGGCACGCTCGGTCCGGGGGCACTGAAGCTTTCTTT. Amino acid sequence: CSVERHARSGGTEAFF. The V gene is TRBV29-1, the J gene TRBJ1-1, with a weak D call TRBD1 (5 bases). This CDR3 region has 16 residues. Germline CDR1 reads SQVTM; CDR2 reads ANQGSEA. V gave up 2 bases and J gave up 4 bases, with 20 bases separating them.

The rearrangement uses TRBV12-3 or TRBV12-4 and TRBJ2-3; D might be TRBD2 (5 bases). V shed 5 bases and J shed 0 bases, with 9 bases lying between them. The CDR3 sequence is 14 residues long. CDR3 DNA: TGTGCCAGCAGTCCAGCGGCTAGCACAGATACGCAGTATTTT. It translates to CASSPAASTDTQYF.

The chain joins TRBV6-4 to TRBJ1-6; D not certain. CDR3 length equals 20 residues. Trimming removed 2 bases at V and 0 bases at J, with 20 bases between. Germline values: CDR1 MRHNA, CDR2 SNTAGT. The CDR3 DNA is TGTGCCAGCAGTGACCTGATGGAGTTAGGCAGAAGCTCCTATAATTCACCCCTCCACTTT. Residues: CASSDLMELGRSSYNSPLHF.

The rearrangement uses TRBV15 and TRBJ2-7; 8 bases are shared with TRBD1. V shed 5 bases and J 7 bases; nucleotides not matched to a gene: 13. The germline V gene has CDR1 LNHNV and CDR2 YYDKDF (reference sequence). The CDR3 is made up of 15 amino acids. The CDR3 region has the DNA TGTGCCACCAGCTTAGACAGGGGTCCCTACAATGAGCAGTACTTC. Protein sequence: CATSLDRGPYNEQYF.

The chain combines TRBV25-1 with TRBJ1-1; D is possibly TRBD1 (5 bases). V lost 2 bases and J 5 bases, leaving 9 bases between the germline ends. The CDR3 runs to 13 residues. Germline CDR1 and CDR2: MGHDK and SYGVNS. CDR3 residues: CASSEQGATEAFF. DNA of the CDR3: TGTGCCAGCAGTGAACAGGGTGCGACTGAAGCTTTCTTT.